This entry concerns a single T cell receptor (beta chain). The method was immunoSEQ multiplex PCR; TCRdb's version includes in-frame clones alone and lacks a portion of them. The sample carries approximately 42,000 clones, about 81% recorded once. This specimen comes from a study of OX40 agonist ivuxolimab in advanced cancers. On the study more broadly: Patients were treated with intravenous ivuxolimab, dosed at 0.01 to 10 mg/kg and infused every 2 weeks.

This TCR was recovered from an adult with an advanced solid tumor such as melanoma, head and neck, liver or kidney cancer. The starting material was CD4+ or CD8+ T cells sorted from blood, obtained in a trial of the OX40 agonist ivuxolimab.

Here the CDR3 reads CASSPRDRTYEQYF. As DNA, the CDR3 is TGTGCCAGCAGCCCGCGTGACAGAACCTACGAGCAGTACTTC. The rearrangement joins TRBV9 to TRBJ2-7; possible D gene TRBD1, 5 bases. This CDR3 region has 14 residues. V lost 4 bases to trimming and J lost 2 bases, with 13 bases between them. Germline lookup yields CDR1 SGDLS and CDR2 YYNGEE.